This T cell receptor beta chain was observed in a study of blood T cell repertoires in COVID-19. On the study more broadly: The United States, Italy and Spain provided the acute and convalescent COVID-19 samples. T cells, B-cell-depleted T cells, or PBMCs provided the cDNA or gDNA that served as material.

Germline trimming cut 1 base from V and 7 bases from J; bases unmatched to any gene: 6. This CDR3 contains 16 residues. Germline values: CDR1 LGHDT, CDR2 YNNKEL (reference sequence). Libraries were prepared by immunoSEQ multiplex PCR; TCRdb keeps only in-frame clonotypes and omits some of them. The sample shows approximately 110,000 clones, approximately 69% of them seen only once. The TCR sequence derives from a man aged 80 or over with acute or convalescent COVID-19. Sequencing was performed on peripheral blood. The rearrangement links TRBV3-1 (or the pseudogene TRBV3-2) to TRBJ2-5; 13 nucleotides match TRBD2. CDR3 coding DNA: TGTGCCAGCAGCCAAGCCCGACTAGCGGGAGGTGGGACCCAGTACTTC. Encoded protein: CASSQARLAGGGTQYF.